Listed below are T cell receptor beta chains from one sample, sequenced in a study of cytomegalovirus exposure and HLA in healthy donors. Profiling relied on immunoSEQ multiplex PCR, and the TCRdb table lists in-frame clones only, not all of them. The sample has 75,000 to 90,000 clones, over 70% seen once. The sample taken for sequencing was PBMCs. All receptors come from a male donor in good health and CMV-seropositive. CDR3s include the opening cysteine and the closing phenylalanine or tryptophan. D genes are given only for firm matches. Some rows mark clone size as missing; the rest say once, few, many or name a class of expanded clone.

>TRBJ2-3|.|TRBV7-2|.
CASSTLAPDTQYF
TGTGCCAGCAGCACCCTAGCGCCAGATACGCAGTATTTT
>TRBJ1-4|.|TRBV28|TRBD1
CASSTGQAELKLFF
TGTGCCAGCAGTACCGGACAGGCGGAACTAAAACTGTTTTTT
>TRBJ2-7|.|TRBV7-2|TRBD2
CASSFTSGSREQYF
TGTGCCAGCAGCTTCACTAGCGGGAGTCGCGAGCAGTACTTC
>TRBJ1-2|.|TRBV10-3|TRBD1
CAINGQGGSPNYGYTF
TGTGCCATCAACGGACAGGGGGGTTCTCCTAACTATGGCTACACCTTC
>TRBJ1-6|few|TRBV11-2|.
CASSLGGRNSPLHF
TGTGCCAGCAGCCTCGGAGGGCGGAATTCACCCCTCCACTTT
>TRBJ2-1|.|TRBV7-9|.
CASRPRSGAKNNEQFF
TGTGCCAGCAGACCGAGGAGCGGAGCCAAAAACAATGAGCAGTTCTTC
>TRBJ1-2|once|TRBV5-4|.
CASSAGDYYGYTF
TGTGCCAGCAGCGCCGGGGATTACTATGGCTACACCTTC
>TRBJ2-1|.|TRBV19|TRBD2
CASSGLAGLSYNEQFF
TGTGCCAGTAGTGGTCTAGCGGGATTGTCCTACAATGAGCAGTTCTTC
>TRBJ1-2|.|TRBV25-1|.
CASSDPVDYGYTF
TGTGCCAGCAGTGACCCAGTGGACTATGGCTACACCTTC
>TRBJ2-3|.|TRBV11-2|TRBD1
CASSESPGQGLMQYF
TGTGCCAGCAGCGAATCACCGGGACAGGGACTAATGCAGTATTTT
>TRBJ2-1|.|TRBV21-1|.
CASSKGDMHSYNEQFF
TGTGCCAGCAGCAAAGGGGACATGCACTCCTACAATGAGCAGTTCTTC
>TRBJ1-6|.|TRBV28|.
CASSSRLGANSPLHF
TGTGCCAGCAGTTCCCGCTTGGGGGCGAATTCACCCCTCCACTTT
>TRBJ2-1|.|TRBV12-5|.
CASGRVIYEQFF
TGTGCTAGTGGTCGTGTTATATATGAGCAGTTCTTC
>TRBJ2-1|few|TRBV13|TRBD2
CASSPGGAGGYNEQFF
TGTGCCAGCAGCCCCGGGGGAGCGGGGGGATACAATGAGCAGTTCTTC
>TRBJ2-7|.|TRBV6-1|.
CASSRLTGYEQYF
TGTGCCAGCAGCCGACTTACAGGGTACGAGCAGTACTTC
>TRBJ1-1|.|TRBV11-2|.
CASSRAGKAEAFF
TGTGCCAGCAGTCGGGCAGGGAAGGCCGAAGCTTTCTTT
>TRBJ1-3|.|TRBV27|TRBD1
CASSSAGQGGTIYF
TGTGCCAGCAGTTCCGCGGGACAGGGAGGCACCATATATTTT
>TRBJ2-2|.|TRBV27|.
CATQRAGRTGELFF
TGTGCCACCCAGCGCGCAGGGCGGACCGGGGAGCTGTTTTTT
>TRBJ1-1|.|TRBV28|TRBD1
CASITSGQVYRAFF
TGTGCCAGCATTACGTCCGGACAGGTATACCGGGCTTTCTTT
>TRBJ2-5|.|TRBV7-9|TRBD2
CASRRGLALKWYF
TGTGCCAGCAGGCGCGGACTAGCCTTAAAGTGGTACTTC
>TRBJ2-7|.|TRBV5-1|.
CASSGLAESSYEQYF
TGCGCCAGCAGCGGGTTAGCGGAAAGCTCCTACGAGCAGTACTTC
>TRBJ1-5|.|TRBV10-1|.
CASSESRLVRPQHF
TGCGCCAGCAGTGAGTCTCGATTGGTGCGGCCCCAGCATTTT
>TRBJ1-3|.|TRBV5-1|.
CASSLEGNTIYF
TGCGCCAGCAGCTTGGAGGGGAACACCATATATTTT
>TRBJ2-7|.|TRBV7-6|TRBD2
CASSPGGFYEQYF
TGTGCCAGCAGCCCGGGGGGGTTCTACGAGCAGTACTTC
>TRBJ2-4|.|TRBV27|.
CASRVRASQLAKNIQYF
TGTGCCAGCAGGGTCAGGGCCAGCCAGTTAGCCAAAAACATTCAGTACTTC
>TRBJ2-7|.|TRBV5-1|TRBD1
CASSLAWGQVYEQYF
TGCGCCAGCAGCTTGGCCTGGGGACAGGTCTACGAGCAGTACTTC
>TRBJ2-7|.|TRBV5-4|TRBD2
CASTPRGLAGESYEQYF
TGTGCCAGCACTCCTCGGGGACTAGCGGGAGAGTCCTACGAGCAGTACTTC
>TRBJ1-4|.|TRBV2|.
CASEEQGTGLKLFF
TGTGCCAGCGAGGAGCAGGGTACGGGACTAAAACTGTTTTTT
>TRBJ2-7|few|TRBV6-1|TRBD1
CAKGTEPYEQYF
TGTGCCAAAGGGACAGAACCCTACGAACAGTACTTC
>TRBJ2-1|.|TRBV27|TRBD1
CASRSPWTGYYEQFF
TGTGCCAGCAGGTCACCTTGGACAGGGTATTATGAGCAGTTCTTC
>TRBJ2-3|.|TRBV15|TRBD2
CATSRDSGGADTQYF
TGTGCCACCAGCAGAGATAGCGGGGGGGCCGATACGCAGTATTTT
>TRBJ1-1|few|TRBV6-5|TRBD1
CASRRDRGLFGAFF
TGTGCCAGCAGGCGCGACAGGGGGCTTTTTGGAGCTTTCTTT
>TRBJ2-3|.|TRBV7-3|.
CASSTLGGRGDTQYF
TGTGCCAGCAGCACCCTGGGCGGGCGAGGAGATACGCAGTATTTT
>TRBJ2-7|once|TRBV6-1|.
CASARAGFISYEQYF
TGTGCCAGCGCCCGAGCAGGTTTCATAAGCTACGAGCAGTACTTC
>TRBJ2-7|once|TRBV7-2|.
CASSTQLLEQYF
TGTGCCAGCAGCACACAGCTGCTCGAGCAGTACTTC
>TRBJ2-1|.|TRBV10-3|TRBD2
CAISGPKREDGYEQFF
TGTGCCATCAGTGGACCTAAGCGGGAAGACGGCTATGAGCAGTTCTTC
>TRBJ1-3|.|TRBV5-1|.
CASSLAGLDTIYF
TGCGCCAGCAGCTTGGCGGGACTTGACACCATATATTTT
>TRBJ1-2|.|TRBV11-3|.
CASSLGYSGRNGYTF
TGTGCCAGCAGCTTAGGCTACTCGGGTCGAAATGGCTACACCTTC
>TRBJ1-2|medium-sized|TRBV5-4|.
CASSPQEIYGYTF
TGTGCCAGCAGTCCACAGGAAATTTATGGCTACACCTTC